This T cell receptor beta chain derives from a study of shared clonotypes between healthy human individuals. Study observations and caveats: Roughly 5% of naive CD4 clonotypes were shared across a handful of donors.

The repertoire was sequenced with immunoSEQ multiplex PCR; TCRdb's copy has only in-frame clones and lacks some. The sample lists 1 million to 1.2 million clones; approximately 77% were seen once. Comments on this clone: What it binds is unknown.

The germline CDR1 and CDR2 sequences are SEHNR and FQNEAQ (reference sequence). This CDR3 region has 15 residues. V lost 5 bases and J lost 1, with 14 bases in between. This TCR was sampled from a man in his late teens or twenties in good health. Some clones in this sample may be carry-over from other donors' samples. The chain employs TRBV7-9 and TRBJ2-5; possibly TRBD1 or TRBD2 for D (5 bases each). Sequencing was carried out using memory CD4+ T cells from PBMCs. Specified subset: CD45RA-negative fraction. The CDR3 is CASSLSGTLQETQYF. The CDR3 DNA sequence: TGTGCCAGCAGCCTCTCCGGGACCCTCCAAGAGACCCAGTACTTC. Together with reference TRBV7-9 and TRBJ2-5, the CDR3 gives the full variable domain: DTGVSQNPRHKITKRGQNVTFRCDPISEHNRLYWYRQTLGQGPEFLTYFQNEAQLEKSRLLSDRFSAERPKGSFSTLEIQRTEQGDSAMYLCASSLSGTLQETQYFGPGTRLLVL.